This T cell receptor (beta chain) was documented in a study of long-term antiretroviral therapy in people with HIV. Study at large: The study's earliest collections predate the 2015 immediate-ART recommendation by about a decade. The study, taken as a whole, reports: Diversity remained lower than transplant donor controls, even though it increased after ART.

Regarding this clone: No antigen is known for it.

The libraries were made with immunoSEQ v3.0 at survey level. The repertoire was sequenced with immunoSEQ multiplex PCR; TCRdb's copy has only in-frame clones and lacks some. The sample shows about 18,000 clones, more than 65% of them seen only once. The ends were cut back, 3 bases at V and 0 bases at J, with 15 bases in the middle. The CDR3 is 17 residues long. Germline CDR1 SNHLY, CDR2 FYNNEI. The receptor's source is a young man with HIV. V is TRBV2 and J is TRBJ1-3; a possible D gene is TRBD1 (5 bases). The starting material was unsorted PBMCs, obtained at the start of antiretroviral therapy, before treatment. For the CDR3, the DNA is TGTGCCAGCAGTGAGCAGCCGGGACGGTGCTCTGGAAACACCATATATTTT. Residues: CASSEQPGRCSGNTIYF.